Each of the 23 T cell receptor beta chains below was sequenced from the same sample in a study of cytomegalovirus exposure and HLA in healthy donors. This table comes from immunoSEQ multiplex PCR, and its TCRdb copy is limited to in-frame clones, with some not included. The sample includes more than 50,000 clones, about 91% of them seen just once. The material sequenced was PBMCs. The receptors were sampled from a young woman in good health and CMV-seronegative.

This sequence joins TRBV7-8 and TRBJ1-1; 9 bases are a match to TRBD1. The CDR3 loop spans 15 amino acids. The junction had 8 bases not matched to a gene; V was cut back by 3 bases and J by 6 bases. The germline V gene has CDR1 SGHVS and CDR2 FQNEAQ. CDR3 nucleotides: TGTGCCAGCAGCTTTATGACAGGGGGGTTATCTGAAGCTTTCTTT. It specifies CASSFMTGGLSEAFF.

The chain uses TRBV5-6 and TRBJ1-2; maybe TRBD1 (5 bases). The CDR3 extends over 15 amino acids. CDR1 and CDR2 (germline): SGHDT, YYEEEE. V gave up 0 bases and J gave up 7 bases, with 16 bases separating them. CDR3 in DNA: TGTGCCAGCAGCTTGGATTGGGCACCGGGGGTTGGCTACACCTTC. This encodes CASSLDWAPGVGYTF.

The CDR3 here is CASSSPTKSGRAVNEQFF. The DNA for the CDR3 is TGTGCCAGCAGTTCCCCTACGAAAAGCGGGAGGGCCGTGAATGAGCAGTTCTTC. The chain uses TRBV7-9 and TRBJ2-1; 10 bases align to TRBD2. The CDR3 sequence is 18 residues long. J lost 7 bases, V lost 6 bases, and 18 bases had no gene match. Germline-derived CDR1 and CDR2 are SEHNR and FQNEAQ (reference sequence).

The chain is built from TRBV7-2 and TRBJ2-7, with D unresolved. This CDR3 contains 14 residues. The V gene's germline CDR1 is SGHTA and CDR2 FQGNSA. V was pared by 0 bases and J by 1 base, with 7 bases between. CDR3 nucleotide sequence: TGTGCCAGCAGCTTAGCGTACAGTTCCTACGAGCAGTACTTC. Protein: CASSLAYSSYEQYF.

J is TRBJ2-1 and V is TRBV28; 8 bases agree with TRBD1. This CDR3 contains 15 residues. Germline CDR1 reads MDHEN; CDR2 reads SYDVKM. V was clipped by 5 bases and J by 1 base; unmatched bases: 4. CDR3 nucleotide sequence: TGTGCCAGCAGTCAGGACAGGGTATCCTACAATGAGCAGTTCTTC. Protein product: CASSQDRVSYNEQFF.

J is TRBJ1-5 and V is TRBV5-1; 8 bases agree with TRBD1. CDR3 length: 14 amino acids. Germline CDR1 reads SGHRS; CDR2 reads YFSETQ. V gave up 2 bases and J gave up 7 bases; unmatched junction bases: 5. The CDR3 DNA is TGCGCCAGCAGCTTAGGACAGGGAGGACAGCCCCAGCATTTT. Its translation: CASSLGQGGQPQHF. The full variable domain, in which reference TRBV5-1 and TRBJ1-5 provide the parts outside the CDR3, is KAGVTQTPRYLIKTRGQQVTLSCSPISGHRSVSWYQQTPGQGLQFLFEYFSETQRNKGNFPGRFSGRQFSNSRSEMNVSTLELGDSALYLCASSLGQGGQPQHFGDGTRLSIL.

V usage is TRBV7-2 and J usage is TRBJ2-7; 9 positions match TRBD2. Germline CDR1 SGHTA, CDR2 FQGNSA. The V segment lost 2 bases and the J segment 2 bases; nucleotides outside the gene matches: 10. The CDR3 sequence is 17 residues long. The chain's CDR3 is CASSLSGKRGVPYEQYF. The CDR3 nucleotides are TGTGCCAGCAGCTTATCGGGGAAGCGGGGGGTTCCCTACGAGCAGTACTTC.

V and J are TRBV28 and TRBJ1-2; D uncertain. In germline, CDR1 is MDHEN, CDR2 SYDVKM. This CDR3 has 13 amino acids. V lost 7 bases and J 0 bases, leaving 9 bases between the germline ends. CDR3 in DNA: TGTGCCAGCACCCCTGCGGCTAACTATGGCTACACCTTC. This encodes CASTPAANYGYTF.

This clone was detected once. J is TRBJ1-5 and V is TRBV2; unclear D gene. V lost 4 bases and J 1 base, leaving 8 bases between the germline ends. Germline assignment: CDR1 SNHLY and CDR2 FYNNEI. The CDR3 spans 14 residues. Here the CDR3 reads CASSGAVSNQPQHF. In nucleotides, the CDR3 is TGTGCCAGCAGTGGGGCAGTAAGCAATCAGCCCCAGCATTTT. Together with reference TRBV2 and TRBJ1-5, the CDR3 gives the full variable domain: EPEVTQTPSHQVTQMGQEVILRCVPISNHLYFYWYRQILGQKVEFLVSFYNNEISEKSEIFDDQFSVERPDGSNFTLKIRSTKLEDSAMYFCASSGAVSNQPQHFGDGTRLSIL.

The chain has TRBV9 and TRBJ2-7; 12 bases map to TRBD2. Germline V lookup: CDR1 SGDLS, CDR2 YYNGEE. The CDR3 extends over 14 amino acids. The J segment lost 5 bases and the V segment lost 4 bases, leaving 4 bases of the junction unmatched. The CDR3 sequence: CASSPWTSGDEQYF. CDR3 in DNA: TGTGCCAGCAGCCCCTGGACTAGCGGGGACGAGCAGTACTTC.

The chain has TRBV7-2 and TRBJ2-7; D possibly corresponds to TRBD2 (6 bases). Trimming took 4 bases from V and 3 from J, leaving 7 bases between them. CDR3 length equals 12 residues. CDR1 is SGHTA, CDR2 FQGNSA, per germline. CDR3 in DNA: TGTGCCAGCAGCTCGGGACTCTACGAGCAGTACTTC. Translating it yields CASSSGLYEQYF.

V gene TRBV7-9 combines with J gene TRBJ2-7; TRBD2 might be the D (7 bases). With 4 bases removed from V and 4 bases from J, the gap between germline ends came to 23 bases. Germline V gene data show CDR1 as SEHNR and CDR2 as FQNEAQ (reference sequence). The CDR3 consists of 17 residues. The CDR3 DNA follows: TGTGCCAGCAGCTCAGAGGGAGGGGGGTATGTCTCTTACGAGCAGTACTTC. Its protein product is CASSSEGGGYVSYEQYF.

The chain joins TRBV27 to TRBJ2-1; TRBD1 matches 10 bases. Germline CDR1 reads MNHEY; CDR2 reads SMNVEV (reference sequence). J gave up 7 bases and V 4 bases, and 13 bases lay outside the gene matches. The CDR3 runs 17 residues. The CDR3 sequence is CASSSLMTGGRINEQFF. CDR3 DNA: TGTGCCAGCAGTTCACTAATGACAGGGGGCCGCATAAATGAGCAGTTCTTC.

This rearrangement joins TRBV30 to TRBJ2-1, with TRBD2 identical over 14 bases. Germline V lookup: CDR1 GTSNPN, CDR2 SVGIG (reference sequence). The CDR3 sequence is 16 residues long. Trimming took 0 bases from V and 10 from J; bases not matched to a gene: 8. The chain's CDR3 is CAWSVATSGRAREQFF. CDR3 sequence (DNA): TGTGCCTGGAGTGTGGCGACTAGCGGGAGGGCCCGGGAGCAGTTCTTC. The entire variable domain, with the rest obtained from reference TRBV30 and TRBJ2-1, is as follows: SQTIHQWPATLVQPVGSPLSLECTVEGTSNPNLYWYRQAAGRGLQLLFYSVGIGQISSEVPQNLSASRPQDRQFILSSKKLLLSDSGFYLCAWSVATSGRAREQFFGPGTRLTVL.

The rearrangement links TRBV28 to TRBJ1-4; TRBD1 agrees at 7 bases. Germline values: CDR1 MDHEN, CDR2 SYDVKM. The CDR3 runs to 13 residues. Trimming cost V 8 bases and J 3 bases; bases outside gene matches: 3. CDR3 nucleotides: TGTGCCAGCGCGGGACAGCCTAATGAAAAACTGTTTTTT. Translating gives CASAGQPNEKLFF. Full variable domain (outside the CDR3, taken from reference TRBV28 and TRBJ1-4): DVKVTQSSRYLVKRTGEKVFLECVQDMDHENMFWYRQDPGLGLRLIYFSYDVKMKEKGDIPEGYSVSREKKERFSLILESASTNQTSMYLCASAGQPNEKLFFGSGTQLSVL.

The chain employs TRBV25-1 and TRBJ2-3; 11 bases are shared with TRBD2. The ends lost 2 bases at V and 2 bases at J; junction bases unmatched: 3. The CDR3 runs 16 residues. Germline CDR1 is MGHDK and CDR2 is SYGVNS. CDR3 in DNA: TGTGCCAGCAGTGAACATAGCGGGAGGGCCACAGATACGCAGTATTTT. This encodes CASSEHSGRATDTQYF.

This sequence joins TRBV7-6 and TRBJ1-3, with no clear D. V gave up 3 bases and J gave up 1 base, with 4 bases separating them. The CDR3 loop spans 13 amino acids. CDR1 is SGHVS, CDR2 FNYEAQ, per germline. The DNA for the CDR3 is TGTGCCAGCAGCTTCCCTTCTGGAAACACCATATATTTT. Translated, it gives CASSFPSGNTIYF.

In this sample, this clone turned up once. This chain connects TRBV5-1 to TRBJ2-2; D gene unclear. Trimming pared 0 bases from V and 4 bases from J, leaving 19 bases between. The germline V gene has CDR1 SGHRS and CDR2 YFSETQ. This CDR3 spans 18 amino acids. CDR3 coding DNA: TGCGCCAGCAGCTTGGCCGTAGGTGGAGTAGCTGCCACCGGGGAGCTGTTTTTT. This gives the protein CASSLAVGGVAATGELFF.

This clone was observed a handful of times. This chain joins TRBV5-1 and TRBJ2-7; 8 nucleotides match TRBD1. Per the germline V gene, CDR1 is SGHRS and CDR2 is YFSETQ. The V and J ends lost 0 bases and 5 bases, in that order; junction bases with no gene match: 7. This CDR3 has 15 residues. The CDR3 DNA reads TGCGCCAGCAGCTTGGAACGGACAGGGACGAACGAGCAGTACTTC. Its protein is CASSLERTGTNEQYF.

The rearrangement links TRBV2 to TRBJ2-1, with 9 bases that match TRBD2. The CDR3 is made up of 15 amino acids. Germline lookup yields CDR1 SNHLY and CDR2 FYNNEI. V lost 8 bases to trimming and J lost 3 bases; unmatched junction nucleotides: 8. The CDR3 spells CASEGLAGYYNEQFF. The CDR3 DNA reads TGTGCCAGCGAGGGGCTAGCGGGATACTACAATGAGCAGTTCTTC. Looking up the rest from reference TRBV2 and TRBJ2-1 gives the full variable domain: EPEVTQTPSHQVTQMGQEVILRCVPISNHLYFYWYRQILGQKVEFLVSFYNNEISEKSEIFDDQFSVERPDGSNFTLKIRSTKLEDSAMYFCASEGLAGYYNEQFFGPGTRLTVL.

This clone has only one observation. The chain has TRBV11-2 and TRBJ2-2, with 13 bases that match TRBD2. The CDR3 runs 17 residues. Germline values: CDR1 SGHAT, CDR2 FQNNGV. The junction had 9 bases not matched to a gene; V was cut back by 3 bases and J by 8 bases. For the CDR3, the DNA is TGTGCCAGCAGCTTGGGTTCGACTAGCGGGAGGACAGGGGAGCTGTTTTTT. Protein product: CASSLGSTSGRTGELFF.

The chain employs TRBV11-2 and TRBJ1-5; D is uncertain. Germline CDR1 SGHAT, CDR2 FQNNGV. This CDR3 contains 15 residues. Trimming took off 0 bases at V and 0 bases at J, with 6 bases between the two ends. The CDR3 DNA reads as TGTGCCAGCAGCTTAGATCGAGGTAGCAATCAGCCCCAGCATTTT. Translated: CASSLDRGSNQPQHF.

The chain couples TRBV14 to TRBJ1-1; D may be TRBD1 (5 bases). V was cut by 6 bases and J by 0 bases, with 14 bases left in between. The CDR3 has 15 amino acids. Germline loops: CDR1 SGHDN, CDR2 FVKESK. Here the CDR3 reads CASRRTGTLNTEAFF. The CDR3 nucleotides are TGTGCCAGCAGACGCACCGGGACTCTGAACACTGAAGCTTTCTTT.